The T cell receptor beta chain under discussion was sequenced for a study of T-cell memory formation after mild COVID-19. Regarding the study as a whole: Contracting CD4+ clones were located mainly in CM and EM, and CD8+ clones in EMRA. A balance of CD4 and CD8 characterized clones contracting day 15 to 85, whereas later expanders leaned CD4+. Several responding clones turned up in pre-infection memory, indicating that cross-reactive memory may have taken part.

J lost 4 bases, V lost 2 bases, and 4 bases had no gene match. Per the germline V gene, CDR1 is SQVTM and CDR2 is ANQGSEA. The CDR3 contains 13 residues. This clonotype showed up just a few times. Its antigen is undetermined. The 5'RACE method, run with constant-segment primers, produced TCR alpha and TCR beta cDNA libraries (carrying sample barcodes and UMIs). TCRdb called the 5' RACE reads again in MiXCR, with one record for every CDR3 protein. The sample lists more than 450,000 distinct CDR3 sequences; more than 15% were seen once. The sample comprised PBMCs or a T cell subset sorted from them (not recorded which). This TCR was recovered from an adult woman who had mild COVID-19 (a few samples of this study predate the infection). Cell type and time point are not known. J is TRBJ2-7 and V is TRBV29-1, with 8 bases matching TRBD1. For the CDR3, the DNA is TGCAGCGTTGAATGGACAGGGAAGTACGAGCAGTACTTC. It encodes CSVEWTGKYEQYF.